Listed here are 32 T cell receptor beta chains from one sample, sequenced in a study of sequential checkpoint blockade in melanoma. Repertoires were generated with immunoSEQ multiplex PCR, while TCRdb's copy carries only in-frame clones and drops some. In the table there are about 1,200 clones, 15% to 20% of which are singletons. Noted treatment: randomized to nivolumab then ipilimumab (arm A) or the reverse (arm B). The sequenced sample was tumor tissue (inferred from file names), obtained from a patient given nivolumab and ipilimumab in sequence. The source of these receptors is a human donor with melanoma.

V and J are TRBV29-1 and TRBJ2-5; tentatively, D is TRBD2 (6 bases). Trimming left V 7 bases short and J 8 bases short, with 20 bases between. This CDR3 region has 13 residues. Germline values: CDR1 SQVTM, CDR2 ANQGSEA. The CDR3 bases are TGCAGCGACTCCGATTCTAGGGGAGGAACCCAGTACTTC. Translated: CSDSDSRGGTQYF.

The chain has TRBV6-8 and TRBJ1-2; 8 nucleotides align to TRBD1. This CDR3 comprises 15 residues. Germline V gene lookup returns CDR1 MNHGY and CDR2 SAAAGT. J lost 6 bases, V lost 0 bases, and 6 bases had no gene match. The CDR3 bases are TGTGCCAGCAGTTACTCCTCCGGGACAGGACATGGCTACACCTTC. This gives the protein CASSYSSGTGHGYTF.

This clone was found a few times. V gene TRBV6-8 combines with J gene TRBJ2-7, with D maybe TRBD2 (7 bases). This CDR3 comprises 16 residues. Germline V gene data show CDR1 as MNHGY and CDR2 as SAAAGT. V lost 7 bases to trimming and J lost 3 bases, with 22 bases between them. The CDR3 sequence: CASTQEGGGSIYEQYF. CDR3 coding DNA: TGTGCCAGCACCCAAGAGGGAGGGGGATCAATCTACGAGCAGTACTTC.

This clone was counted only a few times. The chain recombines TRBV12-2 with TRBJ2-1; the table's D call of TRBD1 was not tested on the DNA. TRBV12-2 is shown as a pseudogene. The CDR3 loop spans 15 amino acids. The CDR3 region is CASRRQGQENNEQFF. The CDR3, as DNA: TGTGCAAGTCGCCGTCAGGGACAGGAAAACAATGAGCAGTTCTTC.

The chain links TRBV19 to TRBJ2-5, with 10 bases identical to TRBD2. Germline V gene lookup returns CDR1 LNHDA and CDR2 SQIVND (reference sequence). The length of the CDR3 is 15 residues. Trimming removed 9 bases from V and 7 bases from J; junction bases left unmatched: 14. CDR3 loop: CASQRTSGWEWTQYF. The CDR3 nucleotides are TGTGCCAGCCAGAGGACTAGCGGCTGGGAGTGGACCCAGTACTTC.

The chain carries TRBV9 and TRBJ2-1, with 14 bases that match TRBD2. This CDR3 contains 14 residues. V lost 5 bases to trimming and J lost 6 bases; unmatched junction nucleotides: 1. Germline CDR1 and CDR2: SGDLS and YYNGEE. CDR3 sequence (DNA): TGTGCCAGCAGGGGACTAGCGGGAGCCAATGAGCAGTTCTTC. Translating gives CASRGLAGANEQFF.

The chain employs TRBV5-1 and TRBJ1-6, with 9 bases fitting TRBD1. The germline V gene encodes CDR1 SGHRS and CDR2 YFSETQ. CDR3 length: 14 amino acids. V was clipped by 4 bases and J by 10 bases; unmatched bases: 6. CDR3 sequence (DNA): TGCGCCAGCAGCGAGGGACAGGGAGGGTCACCCCTCCACTTT. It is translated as CASSEGQGGSPLHF.

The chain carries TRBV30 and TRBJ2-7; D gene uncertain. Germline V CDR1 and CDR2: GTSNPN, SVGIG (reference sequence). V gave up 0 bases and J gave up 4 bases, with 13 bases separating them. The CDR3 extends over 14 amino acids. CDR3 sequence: CAWSVPWTKYEQYF. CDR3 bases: TGTGCCTGGAGTGTACCGTGGACGAAATACGAGCAGTACTTC.

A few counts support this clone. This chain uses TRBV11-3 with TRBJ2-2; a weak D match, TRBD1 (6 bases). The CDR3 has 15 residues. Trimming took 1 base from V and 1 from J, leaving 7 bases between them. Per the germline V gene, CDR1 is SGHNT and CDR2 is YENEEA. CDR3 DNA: TGTGCCAGCAGCTTAGGGACAGTGAACACCGGGGAGCTGTTTTTT. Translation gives CASSLGTVNTGELFF.

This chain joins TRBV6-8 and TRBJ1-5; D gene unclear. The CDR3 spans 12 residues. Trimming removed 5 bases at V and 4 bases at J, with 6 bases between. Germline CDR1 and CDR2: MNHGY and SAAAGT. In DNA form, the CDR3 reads TGTGCCAGCAGTCCCAGTAATCAGCCCCAGCATTTT. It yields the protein CASSPSNQPQHF.

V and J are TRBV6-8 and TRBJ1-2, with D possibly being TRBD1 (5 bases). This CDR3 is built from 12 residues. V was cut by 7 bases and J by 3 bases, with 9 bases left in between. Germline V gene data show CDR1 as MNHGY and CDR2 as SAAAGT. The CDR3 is CASKDTYYGYTF. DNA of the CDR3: TGTGCCAGCAAGGACACCTACTATGGCTACACCTTC.

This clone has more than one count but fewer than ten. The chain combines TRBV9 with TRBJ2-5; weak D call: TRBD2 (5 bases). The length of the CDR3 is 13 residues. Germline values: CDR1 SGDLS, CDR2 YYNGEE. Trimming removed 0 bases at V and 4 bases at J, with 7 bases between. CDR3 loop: CASSVEGRETQYF. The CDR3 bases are TGTGCCAGCAGCGTAGAAGGGAGAGAGACCCAGTACTTC.

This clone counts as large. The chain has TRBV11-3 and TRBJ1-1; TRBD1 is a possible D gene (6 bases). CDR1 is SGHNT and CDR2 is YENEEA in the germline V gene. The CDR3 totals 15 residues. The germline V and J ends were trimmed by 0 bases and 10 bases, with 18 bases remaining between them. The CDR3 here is CASSLEGTTAGRAFF. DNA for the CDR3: TGTGCCAGCAGCTTAGAGGGGACAACTGCCGGACGAGCTTTCTTT.

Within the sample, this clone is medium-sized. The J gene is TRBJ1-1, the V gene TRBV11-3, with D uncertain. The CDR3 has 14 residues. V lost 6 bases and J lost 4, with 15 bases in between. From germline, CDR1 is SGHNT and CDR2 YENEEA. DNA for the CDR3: TGTGCCAGCAGTAGAGCGGCTTTTTCCACTGAAGCTTTCTTT. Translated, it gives CASSRAAFSTEAFF.

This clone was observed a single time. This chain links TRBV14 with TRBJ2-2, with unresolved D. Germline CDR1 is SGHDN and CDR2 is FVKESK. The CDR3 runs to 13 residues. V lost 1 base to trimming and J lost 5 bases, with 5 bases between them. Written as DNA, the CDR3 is TGTGCCAGCAGCCAAGTCAGGACCGGGGAGCTGTTTTTT. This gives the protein CASSQVRTGELFF.

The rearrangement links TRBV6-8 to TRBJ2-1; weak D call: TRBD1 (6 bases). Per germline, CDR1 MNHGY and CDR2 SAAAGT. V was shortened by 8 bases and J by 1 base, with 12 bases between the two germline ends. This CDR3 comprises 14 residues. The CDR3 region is CASGVQGSYNEQFF. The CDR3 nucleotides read TGTGCCAGCGGAGTACAGGGTTCCTACAATGAGCAGTTCTTC.

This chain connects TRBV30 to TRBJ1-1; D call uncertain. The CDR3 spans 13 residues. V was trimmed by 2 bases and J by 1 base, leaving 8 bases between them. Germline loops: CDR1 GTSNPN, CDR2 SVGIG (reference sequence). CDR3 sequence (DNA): TGTGCCTGGAGTTGGGAGCAGAACACTGAAGCTTTCTTT. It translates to CAWSWEQNTEAFF.

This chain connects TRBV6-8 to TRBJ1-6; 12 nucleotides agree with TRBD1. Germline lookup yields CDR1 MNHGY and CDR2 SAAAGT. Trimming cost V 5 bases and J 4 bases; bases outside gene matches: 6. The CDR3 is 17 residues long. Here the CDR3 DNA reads TGTGCCAGCAGTCACTTGGGACAGGGGGCTTATAATTCACCCCTCCACTTT. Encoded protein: CASSHLGQGAYNSPLHF.

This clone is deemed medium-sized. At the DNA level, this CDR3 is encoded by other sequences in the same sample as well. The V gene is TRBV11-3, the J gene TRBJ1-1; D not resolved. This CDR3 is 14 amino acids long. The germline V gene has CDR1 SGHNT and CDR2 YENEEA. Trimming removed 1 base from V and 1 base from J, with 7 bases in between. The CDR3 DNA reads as TGTGCCAGCAGCTTAGGGCAGCGGAACACTGAAGCTTTCTTT. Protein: CASSLGQRNTEAFF.

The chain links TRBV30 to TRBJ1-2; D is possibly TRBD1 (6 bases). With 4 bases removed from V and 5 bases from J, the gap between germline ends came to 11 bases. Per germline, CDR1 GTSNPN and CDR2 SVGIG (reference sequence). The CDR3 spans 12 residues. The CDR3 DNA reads TGTGCCTGGAACAGGGATGCGTATGGCTACACCTTC. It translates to CAWNRDAYGYTF.

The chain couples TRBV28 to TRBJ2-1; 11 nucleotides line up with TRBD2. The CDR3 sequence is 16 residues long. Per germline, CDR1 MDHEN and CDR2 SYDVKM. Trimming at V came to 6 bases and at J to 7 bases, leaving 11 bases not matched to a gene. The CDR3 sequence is CASRHGTSGRRNEQFF. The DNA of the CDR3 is TGTGCCAGCAGGCACGGGACTAGCGGCCGGCGGAATGAGCAGTTCTTC.

For the CDR3, the DNA is TGTGCTAGTGGTTTGCGGGTGAACTACAATGAGCAGTTCTTC. It translates to CASGLRVNYNEQFF. The J gene is TRBJ2-1, the V gene TRBV12-5; D remains ambiguous. The CDR3 totals 14 residues. V was trimmed by 2 bases and J by 3 bases, leaving 8 bases between them. CDR1 and CDR2 from the germline V gene are LGHNT and FRNRAP. The full variable domain, its missing parts supplied by reference TRBV12-5 and TRBJ2-1, is DARVTQTPRHKVTEMGQEVTMRCQPILGHNTVFWYRQTMMQGLELLAYFRNRAPLDDSGMPKDRFSAEMPDATLATLKIQPSEPRDSAVYFCASGLRVNYNEQFFGPGTRLTVL.

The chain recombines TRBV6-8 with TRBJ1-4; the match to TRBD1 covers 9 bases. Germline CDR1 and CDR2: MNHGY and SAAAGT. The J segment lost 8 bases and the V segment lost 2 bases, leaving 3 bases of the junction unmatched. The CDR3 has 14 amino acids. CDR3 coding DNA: TGTGCCAGCAGTTACGGGACAGGGTTAGAAAAACTGTTTTTT. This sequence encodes CASSYGTGLEKLFF.

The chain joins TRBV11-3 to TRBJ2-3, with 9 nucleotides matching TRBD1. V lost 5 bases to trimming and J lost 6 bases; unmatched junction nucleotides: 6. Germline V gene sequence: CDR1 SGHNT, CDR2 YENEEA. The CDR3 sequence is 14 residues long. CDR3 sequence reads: CASSAGTGTDTQYF. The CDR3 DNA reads TGTGCCAGCAGCGCCGGGACAGGGACGGATACGCAGTATTTT.

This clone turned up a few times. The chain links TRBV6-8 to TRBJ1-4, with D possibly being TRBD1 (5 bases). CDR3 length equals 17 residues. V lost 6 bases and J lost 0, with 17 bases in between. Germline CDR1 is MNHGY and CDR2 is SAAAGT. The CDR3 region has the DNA TGTGCCAGCAGCCCACCGCGGGGGGACGCAACTAATGAAAAACTGTTTTTT. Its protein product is CASSPPRGDATNEKLFF.

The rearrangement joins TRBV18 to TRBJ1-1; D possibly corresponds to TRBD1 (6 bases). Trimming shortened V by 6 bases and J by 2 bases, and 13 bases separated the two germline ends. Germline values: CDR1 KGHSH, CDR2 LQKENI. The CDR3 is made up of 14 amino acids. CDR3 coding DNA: TGTGCCAGCTCCCCATCCAGGGGTAACACTGAAGCTTTCTTT. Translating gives CASSPSRGNTEAFF.

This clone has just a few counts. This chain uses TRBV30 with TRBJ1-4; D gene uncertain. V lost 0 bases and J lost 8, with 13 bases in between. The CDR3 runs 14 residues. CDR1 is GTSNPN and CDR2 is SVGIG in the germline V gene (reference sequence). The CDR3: CAWSVGLRWEKLFF. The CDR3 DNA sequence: TGTGCCTGGAGTGTCGGACTGAGGTGGGAAAAACTGTTTTTT.

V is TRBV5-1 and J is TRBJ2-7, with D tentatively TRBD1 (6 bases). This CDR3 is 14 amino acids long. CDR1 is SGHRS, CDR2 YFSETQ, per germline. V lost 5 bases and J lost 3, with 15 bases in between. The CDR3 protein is CASSKGVKDYEQYF. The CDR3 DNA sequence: TGCGCCAGCAGTAAGGGGGTCAAGGACTACGAGCAGTACTTC.

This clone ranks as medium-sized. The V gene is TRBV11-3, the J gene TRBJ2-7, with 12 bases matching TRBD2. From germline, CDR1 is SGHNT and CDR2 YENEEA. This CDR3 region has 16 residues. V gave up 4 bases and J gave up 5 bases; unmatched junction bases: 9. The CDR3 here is CASSSLAGGLRDEQYF. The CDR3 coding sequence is TGTGCCAGCAGCTCGCTAGCGGGAGGGTTGCGTGACGAGCAGTACTTC.

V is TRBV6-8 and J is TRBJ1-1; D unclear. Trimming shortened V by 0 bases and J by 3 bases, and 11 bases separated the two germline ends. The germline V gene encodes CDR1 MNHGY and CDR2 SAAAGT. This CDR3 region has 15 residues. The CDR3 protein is CASSYSRWDHTEAFF. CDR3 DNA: TGTGCCAGCAGTTACTCGAGGTGGGATCACACTGAAGCTTTCTTT.

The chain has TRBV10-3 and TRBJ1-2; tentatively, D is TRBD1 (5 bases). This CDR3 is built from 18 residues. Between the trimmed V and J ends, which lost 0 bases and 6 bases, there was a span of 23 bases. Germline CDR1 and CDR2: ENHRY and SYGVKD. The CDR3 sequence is CAISESINLGVRSDGYTF. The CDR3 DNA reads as TGTGCCATCAGTGAGTCGATCAACTTGGGGGTACGGTCGGATGGCTACACCTTC.

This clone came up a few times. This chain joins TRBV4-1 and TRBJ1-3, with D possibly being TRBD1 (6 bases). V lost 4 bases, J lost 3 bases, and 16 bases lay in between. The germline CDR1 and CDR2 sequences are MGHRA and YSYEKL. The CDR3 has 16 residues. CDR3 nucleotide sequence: TGCGCCAGCAGCCGGGAAACAGGGCTAGGTGGAAACACCATATATTTT. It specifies CASSRETGLGGNTIYF.